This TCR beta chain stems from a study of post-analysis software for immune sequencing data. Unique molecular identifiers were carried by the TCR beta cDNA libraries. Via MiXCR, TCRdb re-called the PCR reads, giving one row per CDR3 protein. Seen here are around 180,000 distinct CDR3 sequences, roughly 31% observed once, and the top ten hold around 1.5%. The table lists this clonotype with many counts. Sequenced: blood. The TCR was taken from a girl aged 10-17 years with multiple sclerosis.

DNA for the CDR3: TGCGCCAGCAGCTTGGATCGGGACGAGCAGTACTTC. Translating it yields CASSLDRDEQYF. The chain recombines TRBV5-1 with TRBJ2-7; D uncertain. V was cut by 0 bases and J by 5 bases, with 6 bases left in between. The CDR3 sequence is 12 residues long. The V gene's germline CDR1 is SGHRS and CDR2 YFSETQ. Full variable domain (missing parts from reference TRBV5-1 and TRBJ2-7): KAGVTQTPRYLIKTRGQQVTLSCSPISGHRSVSWYQQTPGQGLQFLFEYFSETQRNKGNFPGRFSGRQFSNSRSEMNVSTLELGDSALYLCASSLDRDEQYFGPGTRLTVT.